This T cell receptor beta chain appears in the sequencing data of a study of blood T cell repertoires in COVID-19. Study summary: The United States, Italy and Spain supplied acute and convalescent COVID-19 samples. T cells, B-cell-depleted T cells, or PBMCs supplied cDNA or gDNA.

In the authors' methods: The authors estimated nucleated cell counts from reference gene primer amplification. The method was immunoSEQ multiplex PCR; TCRdb's version includes in-frame clones alone and lacks a portion of them. Clone size and V and J calls were adopted from that table, with D and trimming inferred from the DNA. The sample includes approximately 240,000 clones, nearly 85% seen only once; the top ten take over 0.95%. In this sample, this clone turned up a few times. Seattle patient enrollment occurred during active infection, with longitudinal follow-up thereafter. Germline CDR1 is SGHDN and CDR2 is FVKESK. This CDR3 spans 12 amino acids. With 3 bases removed from V and 7 bases from J, the gap between germline ends came to 9 bases.

This rearrangement joins TRBV14 to TRBJ2-5; possibly TRBD2 for D (6 bases). Material: peripheral blood. The origin of this receptor is a woman aged 25-40 years with COVID-19, enrolled during active disease. CDR3 amino acids: CASSHSGGTQYF. The CDR3 region has the DNA TGTGCCAGCAGCCATAGCGGTGGGACCCAGTACTTC.